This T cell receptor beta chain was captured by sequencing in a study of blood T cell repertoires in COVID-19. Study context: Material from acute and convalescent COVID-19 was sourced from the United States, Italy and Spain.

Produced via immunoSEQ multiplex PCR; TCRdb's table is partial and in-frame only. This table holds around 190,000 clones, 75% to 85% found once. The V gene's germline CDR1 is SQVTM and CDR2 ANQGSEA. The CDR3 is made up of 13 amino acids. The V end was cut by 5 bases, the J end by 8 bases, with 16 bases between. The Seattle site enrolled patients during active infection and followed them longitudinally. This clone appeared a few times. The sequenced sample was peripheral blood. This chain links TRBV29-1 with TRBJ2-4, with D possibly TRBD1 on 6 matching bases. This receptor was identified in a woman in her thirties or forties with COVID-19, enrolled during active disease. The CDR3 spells CSVILAGEYIQYF. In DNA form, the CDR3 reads TGCAGCGTTATTTTGGCAGGGGAATACATTCAGTACTTC.